The 9 T cell receptor beta chains in this list originate from one sample, sequenced in a study of shared clonotypes between healthy human individuals. Produced via immunoSEQ multiplex PCR; TCRdb's table is partial and in-frame only. The sample includes approximately 2,300,000 clones, around 92% seen only once; the top ten take roughly 0.34%. The source material was naive CD4+ T cells from PBMCs. The subset: CD45RA+ positively selected. The receptors were gathered from a man younger than 35 in good health. Some clones in this sample may be carry-over from other donors' samples.

The table lists this clone with a count of one. The chain employs TRBV4-2 and TRBJ1-2; no reliable D call. Germline lookup yields CDR1 LGHNA and CDR2 YNFKEQ. Trimming took off 1 base at V and 3 bases at J, with 9 bases between the two ends. The CDR3 loop spans 14 amino acids. For the CDR3, the DNA is TGTGCCAGCAGCCAAGGAAAGGGTTACTATGGCTACACCTTC. Translation: CASSQGKGYYGYTF.

The CDR3 sequence is CASSATARRGYTF. In DNA form, the CDR3 reads TGTGCCAGCAGCGCGACAGCTAGGCGCGGCTACACCTTC. The chain has TRBV9 and TRBJ1-2, with D possibly TRBD1 on 5 matching bases. Germline lookup yields CDR1 SGDLS and CDR2 YYNGEE. The V end lost 3 bases, the J end lost 8 bases, and 14 bases lay between the germline ends. This CDR3 spans 13 amino acids.

This chain connects TRBV29-1 to TRBJ2-5; 12 bases are a match to TRBD2. The CDR3 length is 12 residues. Looked up from germline, CDR1 is SQVTM and CDR2 is ANQGSEA. The ends lost 8 bases at V and 5 bases at J; junction bases unmatched: 3. The CDR3 here is CSLLAGGETQYF. The CDR3 region has the DNA TGCAGCTTGCTAGCGGGAGGGGAGACCCAGTACTTC. Based on the CDR3 plus reference TRBV29-1 and TRBJ2-5, the full variable domain is SAVISQKPSRDICQRGTSLTIQCQVDSQVTMMFWYRQQPGQSLTLIATANQGSEATYESGFVIDKFPISRPNLTFSTLTVSNMSPEDSSIYLCSLLAGGETQYFGPGTRLLVL.

V usage is TRBV11-3 and J usage is TRBJ2-1, with 12 bases lining up with TRBD2. Germline values: CDR1 SGHNT, CDR2 YENEEA. With 0 bases clipped from V and 8 bases from J, the junction kept 8 bases outside the gene matches. The CDR3 is made up of 17 amino acids. The CDR3 sequence: CASSLDGNLAGGDEQFF. In DNA form, the CDR3 reads TGTGCCAGCAGCTTAGATGGCAACCTAGCGGGAGGGGATGAGCAGTTCTTC.

The chain uses TRBV5-1 and TRBJ2-7; 8 bases align to TRBD2. Germline V gene lookup returns CDR1 SGHRS and CDR2 YFSETQ. With V trimmed by 4 bases and J by 2 bases, 8 bases remained unmatched. The CDR3 spans 15 residues. Here the CDR3 DNA reads TGCGCCAGCAGCCTAACAGCGGGAGTCCCCTACGAGCAGTACTTC. Translating gives CASSLTAGVPYEQYF.

J is TRBJ1-1 and V is TRBV4-1; TRBD1 matches at 11 bases. V was pared by 2 bases and J by 11 bases, with 13 bases of the junction left unmatched. This CDR3 has 16 residues. Germline lookup yields CDR1 MGHRA and CDR2 YSYEKL. The CDR3 bases are TGCGCCAGCAGCCAACCCGCGCAGGACAGGGGGCGCCGGGCTTTCTTT. Its protein is CASSQPAQDRGRRAFF.

V usage is TRBV30 and J usage is TRBJ2-1; TRBD2 aligns across 7 bases. J lost 5 bases, V lost 4 bases, and 8 bases had no gene match. The CDR3 has 14 amino acids. Germline-derived CDR1 and CDR2 are GTSNPN and SVGIG (reference sequence). Here the CDR3 reads CAWNEVAGHNEQFF. CDR3 in DNA: TGTGCCTGGAATGAGGTAGCGGGCCACAATGAGCAGTTCTTC.

The chain couples TRBV23-1 to TRBJ1-2; maybe TRBD1 (5 bases). TRBV23-1 is designated an ORF whose function remains uncertain. This CDR3 contains 15 residues. V was pared by 9 bases and J by 5 bases, with 22 bases between. The chain's CDR3 is CARCPRFGGSYGYTF. The CDR3 bases are TGCGCCAGATGCCCTCGTTTCGGGGGGAGTTATGGCTACACCTTC.

This chain connects TRBV19 to TRBJ2-1; 9 bases are shared with TRBD2. The CDR3 has 14 residues. V lost 7 bases to trimming and J lost 3 bases; unmatched junction nucleotides: 4. In germline, CDR1 is LNHDA, CDR2 SQIVND (reference sequence). In DNA, the CDR3 is TGTGCCAGTAATTCACTAGCGGGCTACAATGAGCAGTTCTTC. The encoded protein is CASNSLAGYNEQFF.